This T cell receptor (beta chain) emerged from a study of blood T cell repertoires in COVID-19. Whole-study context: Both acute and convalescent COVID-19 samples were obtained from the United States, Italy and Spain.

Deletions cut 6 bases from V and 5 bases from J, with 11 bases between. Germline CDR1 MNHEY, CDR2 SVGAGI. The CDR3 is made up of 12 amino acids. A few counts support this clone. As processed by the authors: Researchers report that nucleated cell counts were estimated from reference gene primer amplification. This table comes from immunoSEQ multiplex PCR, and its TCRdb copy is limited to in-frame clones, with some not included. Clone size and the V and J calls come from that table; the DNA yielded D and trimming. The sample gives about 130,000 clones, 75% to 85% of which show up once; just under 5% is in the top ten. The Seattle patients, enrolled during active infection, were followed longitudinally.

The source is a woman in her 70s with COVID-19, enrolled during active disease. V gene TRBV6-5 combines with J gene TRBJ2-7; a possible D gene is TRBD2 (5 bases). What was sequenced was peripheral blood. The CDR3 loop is CASSRGSNEQYF. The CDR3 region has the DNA TGTGCCAGCAGCCGCGGGTCCAACGAGCAGTACTTC.